This T cell receptor (beta chain) was sequenced in a study of identical twins. Comment on this clonotype: The antigen is unknown.

One entry per CDR3 protein results from TCRdb running MiXCR on the 5' RACE reads. Of about 1.7 million distinct CDR3 sequences in the sample, less than 40% are singletons; the top ten hold less than 0.35%. Study-level points and caveats: Abundant beta clonotypes from cord blood had fewer insertions, unlike memory repertoires, which showed none. Models underpredicted monozygotic twin sharing of out-of-frame TCR alpha. With beta out-of-frame sequences, excess sharing by twins was weaker. Out-of-frame alpha sequences that twins shared showed excess low generation probability.

The sequence was collected from a newborn girl in good health. What was sequenced was cord blood.

In DNA, the CDR3 is TGTGCCATTTCGAAATCGGTCCTCCTGGGGAATGAGCAGTTCTTC. It encodes CAISKSVLLGNEQFF. The chain has TRBV10-3 and TRBJ2-1; D gene uncertain. Germline loops: CDR1 ENHRY, CDR2 SYGVKD. V lost 9 bases to trimming and J lost 7 bases, with 22 bases between them. The CDR3 has 15 amino acids.